This T cell receptor beta chain derives from a study of early T cells in non-severe SARS-CoV-2 infection (dated by TCRdb to about 2021). Background for the entire study: TCR sequencing used bulk RNA from unsorted whole blood, so alpha and beta chains could not be paired. What the authors observed across the whole study: VDJdb matching was skewed toward anti-spike CD8 responses, so virus-specific expansions were likely underestimated and private and CD4 specificities were missed.

Set within a cohort of healthcare workers in London, UK, this nested case-control study involved weekly PCR testing of nasopharyngeal swabs along with blood sampling. Healthcare workers were recruited during the week of the UK lockdown, between 23 and 31 March 2020, and followed weekly for up to about 15 weeks. Concerning this clonotype: Which antigen it targets is not known. Base qualities were left out, and no much larger clone turns up one base away.

Library construction relied on 5' RACE. The reads were generated on a NextSeq 500. In the TCR library protocol, unique molecular identifiers were attached to individual cDNA molecules to correct for PCR bias and sequencing error. Both TCR alpha and beta chains were sequenced, and tight co-correlation was observed between alpha and beta sequence abundances in each sample. In the authors' own workflow: V gene, J gene and CDR3 annotation of TCR sequences was performed with Decombinator V4. Expanded TCRs were defined as changing significantly between any two time points under a Poisson model with p below 0.0001. TCR abundances were normalised to the total number of TCRs sequenced in each sample and reported as counts per million. TRAV1-2 paired with TRAJ12, TRAJ20 or TRAJ33 defined MAIT TCRs, while TRAV10 paired with TRAJ18 defined iNKT TCRs. VDJdb, accessed on 1 November 2021, was searched for TCRs annotated for CMV, EBV and SARS-CoV-2, and TCRs annotated for more than one antigen were excluded. TCRdb reanalyzed the raw reads on its own, using fastp at Q25 for trimming and MiXCR for clone calling, and kept in-frame beta chains. Identical CDR3 protein sequences are pooled into one entry, listed with their most common genes and DNA. The V and J calls and clone size are TCRdb's, not the authors'. The sample records about 77,000 distinct CDR3 sequences, more than 7.5% of which are singletons. The biggest ten clones account for around 4.6% of the sample.

V lost 7 bases and J lost 7 bases; the stretch between them is 20 bases long. Its CDR3 holds 15 amino acids, cysteine through phenylalanine. Only the CDR3 portion is preserved as DNA: 45 bases, with reading frame beginning at the first base. The germline V gene gives CDR1 as MDHEN and CDR2 as SYDVKM. The source of this sequence is an adult who was a healthcare worker with PCR-confirmed SARS-CoV-2 infection or an uninfected control (not recorded which). Material for sequencing was whole blood. This chain is built from TRBV28 and TRBJ2-1; the D gene lacks a confident call. For the CDR3, the sequence is CASTPPYGLGNEQFF. The DNA sequence is TGTGCCAGCACCCCACCCTATGGGCTTGGGAATGAGCAGTTCTTC.